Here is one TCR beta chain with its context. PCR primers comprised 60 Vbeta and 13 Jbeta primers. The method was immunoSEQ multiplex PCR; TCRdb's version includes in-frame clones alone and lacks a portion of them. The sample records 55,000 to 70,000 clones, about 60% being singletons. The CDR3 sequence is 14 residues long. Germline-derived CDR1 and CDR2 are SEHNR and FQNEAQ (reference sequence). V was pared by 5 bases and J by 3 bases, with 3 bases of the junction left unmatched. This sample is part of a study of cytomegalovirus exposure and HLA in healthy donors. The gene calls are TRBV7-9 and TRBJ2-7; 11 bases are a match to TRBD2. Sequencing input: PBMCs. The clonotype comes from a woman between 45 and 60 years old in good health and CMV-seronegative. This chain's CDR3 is CASSLTSGSYEQYF. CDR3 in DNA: TGTGCCAGCAGCCTTACTAGCGGGAGCTACGAGCAGTACTTC.